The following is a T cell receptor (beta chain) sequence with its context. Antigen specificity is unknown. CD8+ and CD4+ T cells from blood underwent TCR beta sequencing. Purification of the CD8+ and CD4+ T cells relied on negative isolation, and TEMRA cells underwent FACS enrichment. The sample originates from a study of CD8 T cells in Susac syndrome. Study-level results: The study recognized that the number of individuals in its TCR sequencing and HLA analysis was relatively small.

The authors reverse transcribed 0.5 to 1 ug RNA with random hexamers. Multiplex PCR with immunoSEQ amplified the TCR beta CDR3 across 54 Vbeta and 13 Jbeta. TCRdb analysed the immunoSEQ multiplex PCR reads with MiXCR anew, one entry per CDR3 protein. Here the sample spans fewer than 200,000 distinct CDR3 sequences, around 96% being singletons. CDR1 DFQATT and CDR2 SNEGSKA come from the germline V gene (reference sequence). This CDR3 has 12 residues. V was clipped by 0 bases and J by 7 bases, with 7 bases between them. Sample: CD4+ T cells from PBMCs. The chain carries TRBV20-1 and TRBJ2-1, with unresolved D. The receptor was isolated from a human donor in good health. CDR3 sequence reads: CSARDDRNEQFF. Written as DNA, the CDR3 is TGCAGTGCTAGAGATGACCGAAATGAGCAGTTCTTC.